The entry below describes one TCR beta chain. Germline V gives CDR1 LNHDA, CDR2 SQIVND (reference sequence). The CDR3 covers 14 residues. Trimming cost V 5 bases and J 3 bases, with 14 bases left between them. The study ran its PCR with 60 Vbeta and 13 Jbeta primers. Repertoires were generated with immunoSEQ multiplex PCR, while TCRdb's copy carries only in-frame clones and drops some. This table holds roughly 160,000 clones, approximately 76% found once. The sample originates from a study of cytomegalovirus exposure and HLA in healthy donors. This cohort consisted of healthy bone marrow donors. The J gene is TRBJ2-7, the V gene TRBV19; tentative D call: TRBD2 (6 bases). Sequencing used PBMCs. This clonotype was obtained from a woman aged 18-29 years in good health and CMV-seropositive. CDR3 sequence reads: CASSPGGGYYEQYF. CDR3 nucleotides: TGTGCCAGTAGTCCCGGAGGAGGGTACTACGAGCAGTACTTC.